A selection of T cell receptor beta chains follows, all from one sample in a study of blood T cells in healthy people across ages. TCRdb reprocessed the 5' RACE reads with MiXCR, giving one entry per CDR3 protein. The sample includes 650,000 to 1,000,000 distinct CDR3 sequences, about 37% of them seen just once. The source material was blood. These receptors were taken from a young man in good health. Both conserved end residues are part of each CDR3. D genes are given only for firm matches. Where a row states a size, it is once, few, many or the class of an expanded clone; other rows omit it.

abundance	j_gene	d_gene	v_gene	CDR3aa	CDR3nt
-	TRBJ2-7	TRBD2	TRBV3-1	CASSQDLRGFEQYF	TGTGCCAGCAGCCAAGATTTGCGGGGGTTCGAGCAGTACTTC
-	TRBJ2-2	-	TRBV6-6	CASSLRETMVGELFF	TGTGCCAGCAGCTTGAGGGAGACGATGGTCGGGGAGCTGTTTTTT
once	TRBJ2-3	TRBD2	TRBV6-1	CASSHKGGGNPSTDTQYF	TGTGCCAGCAGCCACAAGGGCGGGGGAAACCCTAGCACAGATACGCAGTATTTT
-	TRBJ2-3	-	TRBV5-1	CASNLGQGPSTDTQYF	TGCGCCAGCAACTTGGGGCAGGGGCCGAGCACAGATACGCAGTATTTT
-	TRBJ2-1	TRBD1	TRBV6-2/TRBV6-3	CASTGTVSYNEQFF	TGTGCCAGCACTGGGACAGTTTCCTACAATGAGCAGTTCTTC
-	TRBJ2-1	TRBD2	TRBV7-9	CASSFLAGGPREQFF	TGTGCCAGCAGCTTCTTAGCGGGGGGGCCACGGGAGCAGTTCTTC
few	TRBJ2-3	-	TRBV11-1	CASVQSSTDTQYF	TGTGCCAGCGTACAGTCCAGCACAGATACGCAGTATTTT
-	TRBJ1-1	-	TRBV7-6	CASSLPEGLMNTEAFF	TGTGCCAGCAGCCTCCCCGAGGGGCTCATGAACACTGAAGCTTTCTTT
many	TRBJ2-3	-	TRBV4-1	CASSQASTDTQYF	TGCGCCAGCAGCCAAGCGAGCACAGATACGCAGTATTTT
few	TRBJ1-1	TRBD1	TRBV5-1	CASSDGQGREAFF	TGCGCCAGCAGCGACGGACAGGGCCGTGAAGCTTTCTTT
-	TRBJ1-2	-	TRBV12-3/TRBV12-4	CASSRDGQWGYTF	TGTGCCAGCAGTAGGGACGGACAATGGGGCTACACCTTC
-	TRBJ1-5	-	TRBV9	CASSGEKDQPQHF	TGTGCCAGCAGCGGTGAGAAGGATCAGCCCCAGCATTTT
-	TRBJ2-7	TRBD1	TRBV7-8	CASSLVWDRGGSYEQYF	TGTGCCAGCAGCTTAGTCTGGGACAGGGGAGGTTCCTACGAGCAGTACTTC